These 5 T cell receptor beta chains share one sample of origin, sequenced in a study of blood T cells in healthy people across ages. A J-beta primer mix and a sample-barcoded 5' primer were used in a second PCR of about 7 to 12 cycles. TCRdb analysed the 5' RACE reads with MiXCR anew, one entry per CDR3 protein. The sample gives approximately 780,000 distinct CDR3 sequences, roughly 24% of which show up once; around 2.9% is in the top ten. These sequences were also reported in another study, on T cells of mothers and their children.

The sample taken for sequencing was blood. These receptors were collected from a boy aged 5 to 17 in good health.

The V and J genes are TRBV10-3 and TRBJ2-7, with a tentative D call TRBD1 (6 bases). Trimming took off 3 bases at V and 5 bases at J, with 14 bases between the two ends. The CDR3 extends over 14 amino acids. Germline V gene sequence: CDR1 ENHRY, CDR2 SYGVKD. The CDR3 spells CAISDWDISDEQYF. The CDR3 DNA is TGTGCCATCAGTGACTGGGACATATCCGACGAGCAGTACTTC.

The sample holds a few counts of this clonotype. The J gene is TRBJ1-2, the V gene TRBV20-1; a possible D gene is TRBD1 (6 bases). The CDR3 runs 13 residues. In germline, CDR1 is DFQATT, CDR2 SNEGSKA (reference sequence). V shed 4 bases and J shed 4 bases, with 13 bases lying between them. The CDR3 loop is CSATLGQSYGYTF. As DNA, the CDR3 is TGCAGTGCTACCCTCGGACAGAGCTATGGCTACACCTTC.

This sequence joins TRBV29-1 and TRBJ2-7; D unclear. Germline assignment: CDR1 SQVTM and CDR2 ANQGSEA. V was pared by 1 base and J by 0 bases, with 19 bases between. The CDR3 is 17 amino acids. The CDR3 loop reads CSVEAPRPGSSSYEQYF. As DNA, the CDR3 is TGCAGCGTTGAAGCCCCCCGACCCGGTTCTAGCTCCTACGAGCAGTACTTC.

The rearrangement links TRBV11-1 to TRBJ2-4, with 10 positions matching TRBD1. The V gene end was trimmed by 4 bases and the J gene end by 5 bases; junction bases not matched to a gene: 5. This CDR3 region has 15 residues. The germline CDR1 and CDR2 sequences are SGHAT and FQDESV (reference sequence). This chain's CDR3 is CASSSPDRGENIQYF. In DNA form, the CDR3 reads TGTGCCAGCAGCTCACCGGACAGGGGGGAAAACATTCAGTACTTC.

In its sample, this clonotype was seen a few times. The J gene is TRBJ1-6, the V gene TRBV3-1, with D perhaps TRBD1 (6 bases). The CDR3 contains 17 residues. Germline V gene sequence: CDR1 LGHDT, CDR2 YNNKEL (reference sequence). V was trimmed by 4 bases and J by 6 bases, leaving 19 bases between them. The CDR3 is CASSPGSNRVSNSPLHF. The CDR3 DNA is TGTGCCAGCAGCCCAGGTTCCAACAGGGTGAGTAATTCACCCCTCCACTTT.